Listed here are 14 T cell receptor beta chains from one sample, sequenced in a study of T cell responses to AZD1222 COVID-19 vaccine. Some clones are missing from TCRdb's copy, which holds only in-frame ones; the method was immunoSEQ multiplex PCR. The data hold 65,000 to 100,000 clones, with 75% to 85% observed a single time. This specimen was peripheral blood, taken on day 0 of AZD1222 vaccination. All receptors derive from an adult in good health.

In DNA, the CDR3 is TGTGCCTGGAGCGAGACAGGGGTTTGGGGGGCCAACGTCCTGACTTTC. It yields the protein CAWSETGVWGANVLTF. The J gene is TRBJ2-6, the V gene TRBV30; 8 bases are a match to TRBD1. Germline V gives CDR1 GTSNPN, CDR2 SVGIG (reference sequence). Unmatched junction bases numbered 8, after V lost 3 bases and J lost 4 bases. The CDR3 spans 16 residues.

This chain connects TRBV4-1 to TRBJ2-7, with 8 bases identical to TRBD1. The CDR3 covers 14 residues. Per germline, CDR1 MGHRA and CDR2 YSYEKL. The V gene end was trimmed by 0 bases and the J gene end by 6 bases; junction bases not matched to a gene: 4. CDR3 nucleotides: TGCGCCAGCAGCCAAGATTCAGGGGGCGGCGAGCAGTACTTC. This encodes CASSQDSGGGEQYF.

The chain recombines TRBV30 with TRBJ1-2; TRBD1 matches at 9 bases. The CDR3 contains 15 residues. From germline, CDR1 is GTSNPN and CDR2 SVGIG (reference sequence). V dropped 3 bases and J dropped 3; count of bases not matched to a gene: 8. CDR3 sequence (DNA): TGTGCCTGGAGCCTCGGGACAGGGAGGGACTATGGCTACACCTTC. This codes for CAWSLGTGRDYGYTF.

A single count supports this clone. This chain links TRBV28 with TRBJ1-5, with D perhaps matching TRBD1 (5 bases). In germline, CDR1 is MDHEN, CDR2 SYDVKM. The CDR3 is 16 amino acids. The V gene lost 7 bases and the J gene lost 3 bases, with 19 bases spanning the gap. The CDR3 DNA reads TGTGCCAGCATCCTAACGGGGCAGACTAACAATCAGCCCCAGCATTTT. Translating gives CASILTGQTNNQPQHF.

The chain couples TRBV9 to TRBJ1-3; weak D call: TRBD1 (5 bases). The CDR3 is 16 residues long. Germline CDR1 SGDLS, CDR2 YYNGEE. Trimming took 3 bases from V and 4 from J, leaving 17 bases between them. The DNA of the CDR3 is TGTGCCAGCAGCGGCGGGGGGAGGGGCTCGGGAAACACCATATATTTT. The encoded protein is CASSGGGRGSGNTIYF. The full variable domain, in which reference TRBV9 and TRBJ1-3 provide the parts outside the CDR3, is DSGVTQTPKHLITATGQRVTLRCSPRSGDLSVYWYQQSLDQGLQFLIQYYNGEERAKGNILERFSAQQFPDLHSELNLSSLELGDSALYFCASSGGGRGSGNTIYFGEGSWLTVV.

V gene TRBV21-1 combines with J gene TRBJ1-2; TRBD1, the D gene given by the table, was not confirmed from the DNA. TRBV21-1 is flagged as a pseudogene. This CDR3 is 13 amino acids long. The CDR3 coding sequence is TGTGCCAGCAGCGGACAGTACTCCTATGGCTACACCTTC. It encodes CASSGQYSYGYTF.

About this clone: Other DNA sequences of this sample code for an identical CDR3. CDR3 residues: CASSIGSYEQYF. CDR3 DNA: TGTGCCAGTAGTATCGGATCCTACGAGCAGTACTTC. This sequence joins TRBV19 and TRBJ2-7; D is unclear. This CDR3 spans 12 amino acids. V was shortened by 3 bases and J by 1 base, with 4 bases between the two germline ends. Germline V CDR1 and CDR2: LNHDA, SQIVND (reference sequence).

The DNA for the CDR3 is TGTGCCCCCTCGACCGATACGGGGGGTTATGGCTACACCTTC. Translating gives CAPSTDTGGYGYTF. The V gene is TRBV24-1, the J gene TRBJ1-2, with D perhaps matching TRBD1 (5 bases). There are 14 residues in the CDR3. Germline CDR1 and CDR2: KGHDR and SFDVKD. The germline V and J ends were trimmed by 12 bases and 5 bases, with 21 bases remaining between them.

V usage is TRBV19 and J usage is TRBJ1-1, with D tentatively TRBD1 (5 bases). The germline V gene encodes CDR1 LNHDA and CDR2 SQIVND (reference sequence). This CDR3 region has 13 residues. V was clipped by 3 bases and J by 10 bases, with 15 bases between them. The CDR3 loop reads CASSMGRQNGAFF. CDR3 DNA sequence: TGTGCCAGTAGTATGGGACGACAGAATGGAGCTTTCTTT.

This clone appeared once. CDR3: CASSAGGTGEKLFF. The CDR3 coding sequence is TGTGCCAGCAGCGCCGGGGGGACAGGTGAAAAACTGTTTTTT. V usage is TRBV27 and J usage is TRBJ1-4, with TRBD1 identical over 8 bases. The CDR3 length is 14 residues. J was trimmed by 7 bases and V by 6 bases; bases with no gene match: 7. Germline assignment: CDR1 MNHEY and CDR2 SMNVEV (reference sequence). Looking up the rest from reference TRBV27 and TRBJ1-4 gives the full variable domain: EAQVTQNPRYLITVTGKKLTVTCSQNMNHEYMSWYRQDPGLGLRQIYYSMNVEVTDKGDVPEGYKVSRKEKRNFPLILESPSPNQTSLYFCASSAGGTGEKLFFGSGTQLSVL.

CDR3 in amino acids: CASTADGGYTF. In nucleotides, the CDR3 is TGTGCCAGCACGGCCGATGGGGGCTACACCTTC. This rearrangement joins TRBV2 to TRBJ1-2; D not certain. The CDR3 contains 11 residues. Germline lookup yields CDR1 SNHLY and CDR2 FYNNEI. V was shortened by 7 bases and J by 8 bases, with 11 bases between the two germline ends.

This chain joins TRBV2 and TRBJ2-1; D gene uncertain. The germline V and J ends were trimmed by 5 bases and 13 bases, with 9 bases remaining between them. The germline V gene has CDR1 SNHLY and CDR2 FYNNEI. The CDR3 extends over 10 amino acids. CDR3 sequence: CASSNRTQFF. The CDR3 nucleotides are TGTGCCAGCAGTAATAGAACCCAGTTCTTC.

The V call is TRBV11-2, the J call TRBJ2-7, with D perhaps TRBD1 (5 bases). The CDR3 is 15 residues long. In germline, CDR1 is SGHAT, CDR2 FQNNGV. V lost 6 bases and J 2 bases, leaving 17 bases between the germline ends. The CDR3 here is CASSQFSGLAYEQYF. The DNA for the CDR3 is TGTGCCAGCAGTCAATTCTCAGGGCTTGCCTACGAGCAGTACTTC.

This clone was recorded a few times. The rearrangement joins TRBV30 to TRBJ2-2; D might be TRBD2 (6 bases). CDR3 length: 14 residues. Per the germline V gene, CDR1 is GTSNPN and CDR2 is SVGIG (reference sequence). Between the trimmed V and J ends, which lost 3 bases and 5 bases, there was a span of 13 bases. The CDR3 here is CAWRRDFGTGELFF. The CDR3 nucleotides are TGTGCCTGGAGGAGGGACTTCGGGACCGGGGAGCTGTTTTTT.